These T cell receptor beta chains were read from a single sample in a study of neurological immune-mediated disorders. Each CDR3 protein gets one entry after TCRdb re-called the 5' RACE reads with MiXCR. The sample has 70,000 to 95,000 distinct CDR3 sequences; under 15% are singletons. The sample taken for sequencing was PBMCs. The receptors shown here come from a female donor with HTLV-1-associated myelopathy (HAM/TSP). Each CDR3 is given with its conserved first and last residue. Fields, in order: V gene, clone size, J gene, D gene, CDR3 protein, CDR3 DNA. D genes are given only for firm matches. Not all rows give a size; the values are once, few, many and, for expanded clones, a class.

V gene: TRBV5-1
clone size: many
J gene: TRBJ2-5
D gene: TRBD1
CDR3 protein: CASSLGTGKETQYF
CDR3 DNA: TGCGCCAGCAGCCTGGGGACAGGGAAGGAGACCCAGTACTTC

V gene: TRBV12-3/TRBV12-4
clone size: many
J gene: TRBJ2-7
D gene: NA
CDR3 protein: CASSLKGGPYEQYF
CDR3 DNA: TGTGCCAGCAGTTTAAAGGGGGGACCCTACGAGCAGTACTTC

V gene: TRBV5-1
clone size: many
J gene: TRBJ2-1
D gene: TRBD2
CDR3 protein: CASSLEGTSGGEQFF
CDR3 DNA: TGCGCCAGCAGCTTGGAAGGGACTAGCGGGGGGGAGCAGTTCTTC

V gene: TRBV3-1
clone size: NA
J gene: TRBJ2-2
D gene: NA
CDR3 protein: CANSRFGGSVTGELFF
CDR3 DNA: TGTGCCAACAGCCGTTTTGGAGGGTCCGTTACCGGGGAGCTGTTTTTT

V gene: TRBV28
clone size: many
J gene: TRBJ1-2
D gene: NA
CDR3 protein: CASSDRSRVLGYTF
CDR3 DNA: TGTGCCAGCAGCGATCGATCCAGGGTCCTCGGCTACACCTTC

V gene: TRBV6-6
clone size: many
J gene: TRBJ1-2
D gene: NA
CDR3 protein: CASSKQANYGYTF
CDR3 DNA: TGTGCCAGCAGCAAACAGGCTAACTATGGCTACACCTTC

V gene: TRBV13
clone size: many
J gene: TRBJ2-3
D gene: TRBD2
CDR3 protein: CASSFLPGLAGDTQYF
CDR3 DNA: TGTGCCAGCAGCTTCCTACCGGGACTAGCGGGAGATACGCAGTATTTT

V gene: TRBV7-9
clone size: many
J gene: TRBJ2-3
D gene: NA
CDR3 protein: CASSPGAASTDTQYF
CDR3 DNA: TGTGCCAGCAGCCCCGGGGCGGCTAGCACAGATACGCAGTATTTT

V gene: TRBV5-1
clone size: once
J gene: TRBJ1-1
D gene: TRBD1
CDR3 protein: CASNLDRVSYTEAFF
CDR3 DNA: TGCGCCAGCAACTTGGACAGGGTTTCGTACACTGAAGCTTTCTTT

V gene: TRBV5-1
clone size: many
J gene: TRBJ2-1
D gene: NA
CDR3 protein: CASRAGYNEQFF
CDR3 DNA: TGCGCCAGCAGGGCAGGGTACAATGAGCAGTTCTTC

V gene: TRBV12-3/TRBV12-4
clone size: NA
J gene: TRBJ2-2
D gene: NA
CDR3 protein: CASSPSGSIITWELFF
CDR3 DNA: TGTGCCAGCAGTCCTTCAGGGAGTATTATCACCTGGGAGCTGTTTTTT

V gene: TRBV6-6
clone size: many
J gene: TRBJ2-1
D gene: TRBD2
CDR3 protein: CASSYERGYYNEQFF
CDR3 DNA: TGTGCCAGCAGTTACGAGCGGGGCTACTACAATGAGCAGTTCTTC

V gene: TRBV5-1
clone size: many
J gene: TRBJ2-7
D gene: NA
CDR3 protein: CASRENWDEQYF
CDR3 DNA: TGCGCCAGCAGGGAAAATTGGGACGAGCAGTACTTC

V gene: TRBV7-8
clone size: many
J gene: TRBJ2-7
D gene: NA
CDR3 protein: CASSFLEEQYF
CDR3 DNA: TGTGCCAGCAGCTTTCTAGAAGAGCAGTACTTC

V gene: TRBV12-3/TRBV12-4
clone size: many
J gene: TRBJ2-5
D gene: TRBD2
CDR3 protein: CASTREAGGLATQYF
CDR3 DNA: TGTGCCAGCACACGAGAAGCGGGGGGGCTTGCGACCCAGTACTTC

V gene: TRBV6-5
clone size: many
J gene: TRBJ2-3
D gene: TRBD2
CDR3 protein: CASSYSVIAGGSDTQYF
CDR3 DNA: TGTGCCAGCAGTTACTCCGTGATAGCGGGGGGTTCAGATACGCAGTATTTT

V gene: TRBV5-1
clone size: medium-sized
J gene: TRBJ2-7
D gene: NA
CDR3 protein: CASKSAYEQYF
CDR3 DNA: TGCGCCAGCAAGAGCGCCTACGAGCAGTACTTC

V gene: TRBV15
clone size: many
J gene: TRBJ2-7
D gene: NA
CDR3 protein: CATSGGTAEQYF
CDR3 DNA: TGTGCTACCAGCGGAGGTACAGCCGAGCAGTACTTC

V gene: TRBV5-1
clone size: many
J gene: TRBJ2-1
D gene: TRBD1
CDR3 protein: CASSATGGSVEQFF
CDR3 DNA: TGCGCCAGCAGCGCCACAGGGGGCTCGGTTGAGCAGTTCTTC

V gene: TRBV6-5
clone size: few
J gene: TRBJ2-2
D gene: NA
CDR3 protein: CASSYSGGFGTGELFF
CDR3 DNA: TGTGCCAGCAGTTACTCTGGGGGGTTCGGCACCGGGGAGCTGTTTTTT

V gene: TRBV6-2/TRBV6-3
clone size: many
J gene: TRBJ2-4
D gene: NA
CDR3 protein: CASSYSRSALAKNIQYF
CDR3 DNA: TGTGCCAGCAGTTACTCGAGGAGCGCTTTAGCCAAAAACATTCAGTACTTC

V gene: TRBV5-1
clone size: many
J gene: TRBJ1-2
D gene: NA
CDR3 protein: CASSAQVALGGYTF
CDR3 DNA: TGCGCCAGCAGCGCGCAGGTGGCACTCGGAGGCTACACCTTC

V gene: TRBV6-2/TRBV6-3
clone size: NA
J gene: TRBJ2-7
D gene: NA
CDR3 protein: CASSYDNSGIPYEQYF
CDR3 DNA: TGTGCCAGCAGTTACGACAACTCAGGGATCCCCTACGAGCAGTACTTC

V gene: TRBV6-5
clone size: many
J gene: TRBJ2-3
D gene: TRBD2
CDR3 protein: CASSSSREGTSGGADTQYF
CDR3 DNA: TGTGCCAGCAGTTCCTCTCGTGAAGGGACTAGCGGGGGCGCAGATACGCAGTATTTT

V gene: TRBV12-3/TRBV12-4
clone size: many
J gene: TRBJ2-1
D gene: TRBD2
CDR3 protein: CASIPPYRAGGRSYNEQFF
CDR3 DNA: TGTGCCAGCATTCCCCCCTACCGGGCGGGGGGGAGGTCCTACAATGAGCAGTTCTTC

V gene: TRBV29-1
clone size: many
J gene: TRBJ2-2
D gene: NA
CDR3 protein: CSVESQPNTGELFF
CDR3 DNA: TGCAGCGTTGAATCGCAGCCGAACACCGGGGAGCTGTTTTTT

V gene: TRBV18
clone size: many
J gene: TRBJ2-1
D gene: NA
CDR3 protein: CASSPPREKDEQFF
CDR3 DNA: TGTGCCAGCTCACCACCGAGAGAGAAGGATGAGCAGTTCTTC

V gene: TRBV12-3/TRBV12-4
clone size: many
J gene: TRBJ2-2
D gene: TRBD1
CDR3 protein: CASSFRTGLNTGELFF
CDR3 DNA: TGTGCCAGCAGTTTCCGGACAGGCCTGAACACCGGGGAGCTGTTTTTT

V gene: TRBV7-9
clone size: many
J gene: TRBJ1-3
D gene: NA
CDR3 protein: CASGQNSGNTIYF
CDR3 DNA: TGTGCCAGCGGACAGAACTCTGGAAACACCATATATTTT

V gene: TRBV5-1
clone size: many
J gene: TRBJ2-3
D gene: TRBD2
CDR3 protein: CASSFLAVKTDTQYF
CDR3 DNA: TGCGCCAGCAGCTTCCTAGCGGTGAAGACAGATACGCAGTATTTT

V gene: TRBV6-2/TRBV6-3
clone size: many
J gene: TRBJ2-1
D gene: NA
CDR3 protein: CASSGTLGNEQFF
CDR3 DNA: TGTGCCAGCAGTGGGACTCTGGGCAATGAGCAGTTCTTC

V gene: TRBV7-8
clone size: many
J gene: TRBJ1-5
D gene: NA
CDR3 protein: CASSLVGLSGNQPQHF
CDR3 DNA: TGTGCCAGCAGCTTAGTGGGGCTTAGTGGCAATCAGCCCCAGCATTTT

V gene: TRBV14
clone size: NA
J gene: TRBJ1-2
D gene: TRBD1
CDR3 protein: CASSQATGPMVSGYTF
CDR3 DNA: TGTGCCAGCAGCCAAGCGACAGGGCCTATGGTGAGCGGCTACACCTTC

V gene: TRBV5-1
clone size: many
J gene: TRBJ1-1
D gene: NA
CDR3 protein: CASSLLTGFSTEAFF
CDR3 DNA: TGCGCCAGCAGCTTGTTGACGGGATTTTCGACTGAAGCTTTCTTT

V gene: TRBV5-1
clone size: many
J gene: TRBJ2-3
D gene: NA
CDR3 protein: CASSSGDTQYF
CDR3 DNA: TGCGCCAGCAGCTCAGGGGATACGCAGTATTTT

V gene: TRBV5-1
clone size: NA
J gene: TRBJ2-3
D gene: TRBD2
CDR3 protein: CASSLPHTEAGASTDTQYF
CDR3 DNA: TGCGCCAGCAGCCTCCCCCATACCGAAGCGGGGGCTAGCACAGATACGCAGTATTTT

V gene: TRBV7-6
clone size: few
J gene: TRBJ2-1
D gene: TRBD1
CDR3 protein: CASSLTGYSRNEQFF
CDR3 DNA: TGTGCCAGCAGCTTGACAGGGTATTCGAGGAATGAGCAGTTCTTC

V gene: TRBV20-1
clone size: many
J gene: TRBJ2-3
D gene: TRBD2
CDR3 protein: CSARLFSGGAGADTQYF
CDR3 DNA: TGCAGTGCTAGACTTTTCAGCGGGGGGGCCGGTGCAGATACGCAGTATTTT

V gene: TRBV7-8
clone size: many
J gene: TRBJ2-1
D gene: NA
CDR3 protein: CASSSNLGHYNEQFF
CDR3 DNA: TGTGCCAGCAGCTCGAACCTAGGGCACTACAATGAGCAGTTCTTC

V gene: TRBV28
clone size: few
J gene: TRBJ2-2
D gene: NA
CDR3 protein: CASSFYGKITGELFF
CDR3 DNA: TGTGCCAGCAGTTTTTATGGAAAAATCACCGGGGAGCTGTTTTTT

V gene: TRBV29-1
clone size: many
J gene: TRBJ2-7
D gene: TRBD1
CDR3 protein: CSVEGDSSYEQYF
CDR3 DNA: TGCAGCGTTGAAGGGGACAGCTCCTACGAGCAGTACTTC

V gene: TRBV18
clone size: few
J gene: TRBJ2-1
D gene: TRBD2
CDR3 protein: CASSPPSRGGDEQFF
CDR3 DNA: TGTGCCAGCTCACCACCGAGTCGGGGGGGCGATGAGCAGTTCTTC

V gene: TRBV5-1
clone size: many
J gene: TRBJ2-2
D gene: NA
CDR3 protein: CASSLVLSGELFF
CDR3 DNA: TGCGCCAGCAGCTTGGTACTGTCCGGGGAGCTGTTTTTT

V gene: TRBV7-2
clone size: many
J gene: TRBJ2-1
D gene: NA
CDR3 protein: CASSLASATYNEQFF
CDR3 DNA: TGTGCCAGCAGCTTAGCTTCGGCAACGTACAATGAGCAGTTCTTC

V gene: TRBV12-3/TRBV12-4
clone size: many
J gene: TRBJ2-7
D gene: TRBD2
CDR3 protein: CASSSWTSGGSYEQYF
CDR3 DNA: TGTGCCAGCAGTTCCTGGACTAGCGGGGGGTCCTACGAGCAGTACTTC

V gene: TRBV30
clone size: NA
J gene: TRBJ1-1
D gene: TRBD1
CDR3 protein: CAWGPRQGEAFF
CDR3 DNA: TGTGCCTGGGGCCCTAGACAGGGGGAAGCTTTCTTT